These 8 T cell receptor beta chains share one sample of origin, sequenced in a study of regulatory T cells in long-lasting Graves disease. Described time point: newly diagnosed GD, antithyroid drugs for less than 3 months. The TCR library used RNA extracted from PBMCs. According to the study, TCR beta libraries were built with iRepertoire HTBI primers and CDR3-region Arm-PCR. TCRdb used MiXCR to reprocess the multiplex PCR reads, holding one entry per CDR3 protein. The sample consists of about 240,000 distinct CDR3 sequences, 20% to 25% of them appearing once. Sequencing was performed on peripheral blood mononuclear cells (PBMCs), taken at new diagnosis, from a patient treated with antithyroid drugs. The receptors shown here come from a female donor with Graves disease.

J is TRBJ1-1 and V is TRBV20-1; 12 bases fit TRBD1. Germline trimming cut 6 bases from V and 1 base from J; bases unmatched to any gene: 3. This CDR3 spans 14 amino acids. Germline V gene lookup returns CDR1 DFQATT and CDR2 SNEGSKA (reference sequence). The CDR3 bases are TGCAGTGCAGCGGGACAGGGGGCGAACACTGAAGCTTTCTTT. Translated: CSAAGQGANTEAFF.

A word on this clonotype: One base separates it from a far larger clone, so it is likely a read error. CDR3 sequence reads: CASSPLLAASYNEQYF. The CDR3 DNA reads TGTGCCAGCAGTCCACTTCTAGCGGCCTCCTACAATGAGCAGTACTTC. The V and J genes are TRBV6-2 or TRBV6-3 and TRBJ2-4, with 7 bases fitting TRBD2. This CDR3 comprises 16 residues. J lost 13 bases, V lost 5 bases, and 20 bases had no gene match. CDR1 and CDR2 (germline): MNHEY, SVGEGT.

The chain joins TRBV3-1 to TRBJ1-1; D may be TRBD1 (5 bases). The CDR3 contains 13 residues. CDR1 and CDR2 from the germline V gene are LGHDT and YNNKEL (reference sequence). The V end lost 6 bases, the J end lost 3 bases, and 11 bases lay between the germline ends. CDR3 coding DNA: TGTGCCAGCAGATCGAGGGGTGACACTGAAGCTTTCTTT. It encodes CASRSRGDTEAFF. Drawing the rest from reference TRBV3-1 and TRBJ1-1, the complete variable domain is DTAVSQTPKYLVTQMGNDKSIKCEQNLGHDTMYWYKQDSKKFLKIMFSYNNKELIINETVPNRFSPKSPDKAHLNLHINSLELGDSAVYFCASRSRGDTEAFFGQGTRLTVV.

This clonotype was observed many times. V and J are TRBV5-6 and TRBJ2-5; TRBD1 matches 9 bases. The V and J ends lost 4 bases and 3 bases, in that order; junction bases with no gene match: 4. This CDR3 region has 14 residues. Germline loops: CDR1 SGHDT, CDR2 YYEEEE. In DNA, the CDR3 is TGTGCCAGCAGCCAGGGACAGGGAAAAGAGACCCAGTACTTC. Translated, it gives CASSQGQGKETQYF. The entire variable domain, with the rest obtained from reference TRBV5-6 and TRBJ2-5, is as follows: DAGVTQSPTHLIKTRGQQVTLRCSPKSGHDTVSWYQQALGQGPQFIFQYYEEEERQRGNFPDRFSGHQFPNYSSELNVNALLLGDSALYLCASSQGQGKETQYFGPGTRLLVL.

This clonotype has ten or more counts. V usage is TRBV12-3 or TRBV12-4 and J usage is TRBJ2-5; 7 bases are shared with TRBD1. The CDR3 consists of 13 residues. V shed 7 bases and J 5 bases; nucleotides not matched to a gene: 7. CDR3 in amino acids: CASNNRGWETQYF. The CDR3 DNA reads as TGTGCCAGCAACAACAGGGGCTGGGAGACCCAGTACTTC.

This clonotype came up many times. The rearrangement links TRBV5-1 to TRBJ1-1, with D hard to call. This CDR3 spans 13 amino acids. Germline-derived CDR1 and CDR2 are SGHRS and YFSETQ. Trimming removed 0 bases at V and 6 bases at J, with 9 bases between. CDR3 region: CASSLDRAAEAFF. CDR3 bases: TGCGCCAGCAGCTTGGATAGGGCGGCTGAAGCTTTCTTT.

This clonotype was counted many times. The CDR3 loop is CASSMTSGRLGEQYF. CDR3 DNA sequence: TGCGCCAGCAGCATGACTAGCGGGAGACTCGGCGAGCAGTACTTC. V is TRBV5-1 and J is TRBJ2-7, with 12 bases aligning to TRBD2. V was clipped by 4 bases and J by 6 bases; unmatched bases: 8. The germline CDR1 and CDR2 sequences are SGHRS and YFSETQ. This CDR3 is built from 15 residues. The complete variable domain, with remaining parts taken from reference TRBV5-1 and TRBJ2-7, reads KAGVTQTPRYLIKTRGQQVTLSCSPISGHRSVSWYQQTPGQGLQFLFEYFSETQRNKGNFPGRFSGRQFSNSRSEMNVSTLELGDSALYLCASSMTSGRLGEQYFGPGTRLTVT.

Only one count was recorded for this clonotype. This probably arose from a read error, given a far larger clone one base away. No conserved phenylalanine or tryptophan ends this CDR3, so it is likely a read error. It is unclear where the CDR3 begins or ends on the DNA, so no DNA is shown, and the CDR3 is as TCRdb lists it. The rearrangement uses TRBV2 and TRBJ2-3; TRBD1, as called in the table, went unchecked against the DNA. Germline assignment: CDR1 SNHLY and CDR2 FYNNEI. The CDR3 is 15 residues long, counting both termini. The CDR3 is CASMGTVTSIYEQYL.